Listed below are T cell receptor beta chains from one sample, sequenced in a study of T cell repertoires in cytomegalovirus infection. One entry per CDR3 protein, called by TCRdb with MiXCR from the reads. The table lists 200,000 to 300,000 distinct CDR3 sequences, roughly an eighth of them singletons. Material for sequencing was PBMCs. All receptors come from a human donor in good health (CMV status not recorded). Some clones in this sample may be carry-over from other donors' samples. Each CDR3 is given with its conserved first and last residue.

j_call v_call cdr3_aa
TRBJ2-1 TRBV4-1 CASSQDGFGLAGRSSYNEQFF
TRBJ2-7 TRBV19 CASSATGDSYEQYF
TRBJ2-7 TRBV5-5 CASSLAPGLFYEQYF
TRBJ2-7 TRBV5-1 CASSATGPTGYEQYF
TRBJ2-5 TRBV6-2/TRBV6-3 CASRLGQGQVKETQYF
TRBJ2-5 TRBV5-5 CASSPEASQETQYF
TRBJ2-1 TRBV7-3 CASSLGSNIGDEQFF
TRBJ2-7 TRBV4-3 CASSQDEVFYEQYF
TRBJ2-1 TRBV6-1 CASMGGRDEQFF
TRBJ1-4 TRBV28 CASSFKGAGREKLFF